The TCR beta chain under discussion was sequenced for a study of T cells in narcolepsy. Study summary: Enrolled donors included narcolepsy type 1 or type 2 patients and healthy controls.

Remarks on this clone: What it recognizes is unknown.

General study findings and limits: Autoreactive clone sequences were missing from some blood memory CD4+ repertoires. Blood of same and different patients, but not healthy controls, reportedly held recurring autoreactive clonotypes. HCRT-specific and TRIB2-specific autoreactive clonotypes appeared among same-patient CSF and blood CD4+ clonotypes.

Repertoires were generated with immunoSEQ multiplex PCR, while TCRdb's copy carries only in-frame clones and drops some. Here the sample spans about 40,000 clones, more than 70% being singletons. Germline trimming cut 5 bases from V and 8 bases from J; bases unmatched to any gene: 9. This CDR3 has 14 amino acids. CDR1 is SEHNR, CDR2 FQNEAQ, per germline (reference sequence). Specimen: CD45RA- memory CD4+ T cells from PBMCs. The source of this sequence is a human donor with narcolepsy. This chain joins TRBV7-9 and TRBJ1-2; 9 bases map to TRBD1. CDR3 region: CASSQTRDRVGYTF. The DNA of the CDR3 is TGTGCCAGCAGCCAGACCCGGGACAGGGTGGGCTACACCTTC.